This is a list of T cell receptor beta chains from one sample in a study of identical twins' blood T cells. TCRdb re-called the 5' RACE reads with MiXCR, one entry per CDR3 protein. The profile covers a few hundred thousand distinct CDR3 sequences, with about 28% appearing a single time and approximately 6.6% taken by the ten largest. Material: PBMCs. Every receptor here comes from a woman aged 18-55 years in good health. Each CDR3 is given with its conserved first and last residue. D genes are given only for firm matches. Size tells how often a clone was seen (once, few, many) or the class of an expanded clone, and some rows leave it out.

v_call	j_call	clone_size	d_call	cdr3_nt	cdr3_aa
TRBV29-1	TRBJ2-2	NA	NA	TGCAGCGTCGGGCGATCCGGGGAGCTGTTTTTT	CSVGRSGELFF
TRBV5-1	TRBJ1-5	many	TRBD1	TGCGCCAGCAGCTTGGGGACAGGGGTCGGTGGTCAGCCCCAGCATTTT	CASSLGTGVGGQPQHF
TRBV20-1	TRBJ2-3	NA	NA	TGCAGTGCTAGGCCCCTCCCTAGCACAGATACGCAGTATTTT	CSARPLPSTDTQYF
TRBV19	TRBJ2-2	NA	NA	TGTGCCAGTAGTGAGGGGTTTAACACCGGGGAGCTGTTTTTT	CASSEGFNTGELFF
TRBV29-1	TRBJ1-1	many	NA	TGCAGCGGGTTAGTTCGGAACACTGAAGCTTTCTTT	CSGLVRNTEAFF
TRBV6-1	TRBJ2-5	NA	TRBD2	TGTGCCAGCACTTACCCTACTACTAGCGGGGGGCCCTTGGGGGAGACCCAGTACTTC	CASTYPTTSGGPLGETQYF
TRBV29-1	TRBJ1-5	few	NA	TGCAGCGTTCGGGACGTTGAAAATCAGCCCCAGCATTTT	CSVRDVENQPQHF
TRBV19	TRBJ1-1	few	NA	TGTGCCAGTAGGACTCAGCGTAACACTGAAGCTTTCTTT	CASRTQRNTEAFF
TRBV6-2/TRBV6-3	TRBJ1-5	NA	NA	TGTGCCAGCAGTTGGGCAGGGTACAATCAGCCCCAGCATTTT	CASSWAGYNQPQHF
TRBV6-1	TRBJ2-1	NA	NA	TGTGCCAGCCTAAGGCACAATGAGCAGTTCTTC	CASLRHNEQFF
TRBV5-1	TRBJ1-1	few	TRBD1	TGCGCCAGCAGCTTCCCGACAGGGGCGGCGGACACTGAAGCTTTCTTT	CASSFPTGAADTEAFF
TRBV29-1	TRBJ1-2	NA	NA	TGCAGCGTTGAGTCTGACTATGGCTACACCTTC	CSVESDYGYTF
TRBV20-1	TRBJ1-2	NA	NA	TGCAGTGCTAGTCAGGGGCTCTATGGCTACACCTTC	CSASQGLYGYTF
TRBV9	TRBJ2-1	NA	NA	TGTGCCAGCAGCCTACGGTACGGGACATGGGCCACCAATGAGCAGTTCTTC	CASSLRYGTWATNEQFF
TRBV2	TRBJ2-3	NA	NA	TGTGCCAGCAGGGGGCCCGGAGGAAGCACAGATACGCAGTATTTT	CASRGPGGSTDTQYF
TRBV3-1	TRBJ2-3	NA	TRBD2	TGTGCCAGCAGCCCTCTAAGTAGCGGGAGTGGTACGCAGTATTTT	CASSPLSSGSGTQYF
TRBV29-1	TRBJ2-3	NA	NA	TGCAGCGTTACGACTGGCACAGATACGCAGTATTTT	CSVTTGTDTQYF